These 2 T cell receptor beta chains came from one sample sequenced in a study of cytomegalovirus exposure and HLA in healthy donors. PCR used 60 Vbeta primers and 13 Jbeta primers. Only in-frame clones appear in the TCRdb table, and some are missing; sequencing was by immunoSEQ multiplex PCR. The table records more than 150,000 clones, almost 80% of them present only once. The sequenced sample consisted of PBMCs. The receptor set was obtained from a man between 50 and 59 years old in good health and CMV-seropositive.

The rearrangement joins TRBV28 to TRBJ2-7; tentative D call: TRBD2 (5 bases). Germline CDR1 MDHEN, CDR2 SYDVKM. V lost 5 bases and J 0 bases, leaving 17 bases between the germline ends. The CDR3 length is 16 residues. CDR3 nucleotide sequence: TGTGCCAGCAGTCGGGGTCGCGGGTGGAGCTCCTACGAGCAGTACTTC. Its translation is CASSRGRGWSSYEQYF.

This chain joins TRBV7-2 and TRBJ2-2, with D uncertain. CDR1 and CDR2 (germline): SGHTA, FQGNSA. Trimming shortened V by 2 bases and J by 1 base, and 8 bases separated the two germline ends. CDR3 length: 15 residues. The CDR3 bases are TGTGCCAGCAGCTTACGGGTTGTGAACACCGGGGAGCTGTTTTTT. Its translation: CASSLRVVNTGELFF. The full variable domain, with the rest looked up from reference TRBV7-2 and TRBJ2-2, is GAGVSQSPSNKVTEKGKDVELRCDPISGHTALYWYRQSLGQGLEFLIYFQGNSAPDKSGLPSDRFSAERTGGSVSTLTIQRTQQEDSAVYLCASSLRVVNTGELFFGEGSRLTVL.